These 20 T cell receptor beta chains originate from one sample sequenced in a study of neurological immune-mediated disorders. Using its own MiXCR run on the 5' RACE reads, TCRdb lists one record per CDR3 protein. The top ten clones hold 2.8% of a sample with some 65,000 distinct CDR3 sequences, 5.2% of them seen once. The sample comprised PBMCs. These TCRs come from a young woman with multiple sclerosis.

This clonotype occurred many times. This chain connects TRBV11-2 to TRBJ2-6; D gene unclear. V gave up 4 bases and J gave up 0 bases, with 13 bases separating them. Germline V CDR1 and CDR2: SGHAT, FQNNGV. The CDR3 extends over 17 amino acids. Here the CDR3 reads CASSSHRPSSGANVLTF. The CDR3 coding sequence is TGTGCCAGCAGCTCCCACCGCCCCAGCTCTGGGGCCAACGTCCTGACTTTC.

Ten or more counts support this clonotype. V usage is TRBV20-1 and J usage is TRBJ1-1; D is unresolved. Germline V gives CDR1 DFQATT, CDR2 SNEGSKA (reference sequence). Trimming removed 5 bases at V and 2 bases at J, with 6 bases between. The CDR3 extends over 11 amino acids. In DNA, the CDR3 is TGCAGTGCTTATTATAACACTGAAGCTTTCTTT. It translates to CSAYYNTEAFF.

This clonotype was picked up many times. The J gene is TRBJ2-7, the V gene TRBV10-3; TRBD2 agrees at 12 bases. This CDR3 has 15 residues. CDR1 and CDR2 (germline): ENHRY, SYGVKD. The V gene end was trimmed by 6 bases and the J gene end by 2 bases; junction bases not matched to a gene: 5. DNA of the CDR3: TGTGCCATCAGGGCTAGCGGGGGGGCCGCCTACGAGCAGTACTTC. It encodes CAIRASGGAAYEQYF.

Ten or more counts support this clonotype. The rearrangement links TRBV7-3 to TRBJ2-3, with 10 bases lining up with TRBD2. The CDR3 length is 18 residues. Germline V CDR1 and CDR2: SGHTA, FQGTGA. After removal of 2 bases from V and 1 base from J, the junction contained 9 bases not matched to a gene. The CDR3 spells CASSLRSGGAIGTDTQYF. Here the CDR3 DNA reads TGTGCCAGCAGCTTACGGAGCGGGGGGGCAATAGGCACAGATACGCAGTATTTT.

This clonotype was observed many times. The chain combines TRBV20-1 with TRBJ1-1; perhaps TRBD1 as D (6 bases). The CDR3 has 14 residues. Germline V gene data show CDR1 as DFQATT and CDR2 as SNEGSKA (reference sequence). Trimming took off 5 bases at V and 7 bases at J, with 20 bases between the two ends. The CDR3 here is CSAPTGEGGHEAFF. The CDR3, as DNA: TGCAGTGCTCCAACCGGTGAGGGGGGGCATGAAGCTTTCTTT.

This clonotype was counted many times. The V and J genes are TRBV27 and TRBJ2-1; TRBD2 is a possible D gene (6 bases). V gave up 2 bases and J gave up 6 bases, with 11 bases separating them. The CDR3 is made up of 14 amino acids. Germline values: CDR1 MNHEY, CDR2 SMNVEV (reference sequence). CDR3 sequence (DNA): TGTGCCAGCAGTTTACAGGCGGGGCCCAATGAGCAGTTCTTC. It translates to CASSLQAGPNEQFF.

This clonotype was counted ten times or more. V and J are TRBV27 and TRBJ1-1; D remains ambiguous. The V gene's germline CDR1 is MNHEY and CDR2 SMNVEV (reference sequence). The CDR3 extends over 13 amino acids. V lost 2 bases to trimming and J lost 6 bases, with 10 bases between them. CDR3 DNA: TGTGCCAGCAGTTTAGTAGGAGGTGCTGAAGCTTTCTTT. Its translation is CASSLVGGAEAFF.

This clonotype was seen ten or more times. A read error may account for a junction end that differs from germline. This chain joins TRBV20-1 and TRBJ1-5; 9 nucleotides align to TRBD1. Germline V gene sequence: CDR1 DFQATT, CDR2 SNEGSKA (reference sequence). The CDR3 consists of 15 residues. The CDR3, as DNA: TGCAGTGCCTTCCCGGGACAGGGAAGCAATCAGCCCCAGAATTTT. It yields the protein CSAFPGQGSNQPQNF.

V is TRBV11-2 and J is TRBJ1-5, with a possible D match to TRBD1 (5 bases). CDR1 is SGHAT, CDR2 FQNNGV, per germline. The germline V and J ends were trimmed by 8 bases and 2 bases, with 16 bases remaining between them. The CDR3 has 15 residues. CDR3 residues: CASFDGGEGNQPQHF. The CDR3 DNA reads as TGTGCCAGCTTTGATGGGGGGGAAGGCAATCAGCCCCAGCATTTT.

This clonotype was detected many times. This sequence joins TRBV2 and TRBJ1-1; TRBD1 might be the D (5 bases). This CDR3 spans 14 amino acids. Germline V gene sequence: CDR1 SNHLY, CDR2 FYNNEI. V gave up 3 bases and J gave up 4 bases, with 12 bases separating them. Written as DNA, the CDR3 is TGTGCCAGCAGTGATACGGGGCGCGTCACTGAAGCTTTCTTT. This gives the protein CASSDTGRVTEAFF.

This clonotype was counted many times. This chain links TRBV5-6 with TRBJ1-5; D is possibly TRBD1 (5 bases). CDR3 length equals 12 residues. Germline V gene sequence: CDR1 SGHDT, CDR2 YYEEEE. With 4 bases removed from V and 11 bases from J, the gap between germline ends came to 13 bases. DNA for the CDR3: TGTGCCAGCAGCCGAAGGGGATCGGCCCAGCATTTT. Translating gives CASSRRGSAQHF.

This clonotype was observed a handful of times. This sequence joins TRBV5-5 and TRBJ2-1; weak D call: TRBD1 (6 bases). The germline V and J ends were trimmed by 4 bases and 0 bases, with 11 bases remaining between them. The CDR3 consists of 15 residues. Per germline, CDR1 SGHKS and CDR2 YYEKEE (reference sequence). In DNA, the CDR3 is TGTGCCAGCAGCGTTGACAGGTACTCCTACAATGAGCAGTTCTTC. This codes for CASSVDRYSYNEQFF.

The chain links TRBV20-1 to TRBJ2-1; the match to TRBD2 covers 8 bases. Germline V gene lookup returns CDR1 DFQATT and CDR2 SNEGSKA (reference sequence). This CDR3 region has 11 residues. V lost 6 bases to trimming and J lost 12 bases; unmatched junction nucleotides: 7. The CDR3 nucleotides read TGCAGTGCAGAGCGGGGGCGGGGGCAGTTCTTC. Its translation is CSAERGRGQFF.

This clonotype has at least ten counts. The genes are TRBV20-1 and TRBJ2-3; the D gene is possibly TRBD2 (6 bases). Per germline, CDR1 DFQATT and CDR2 SNEGSKA (reference sequence). V was shortened by 4 bases and J by 2 bases, with 22 bases between the two germline ends. CDR3 size: 17 residues. CDR3 sequence (DNA): TGCAGTGCTACTGAGGGACTCCGGGAGATCCACACAGATACGCAGTATTTT. Protein: CSATEGLREIHTDTQYF.

This clonotype showed up many times. J is TRBJ2-7 and V is TRBV9; D possibly matches TRBD1 or TRBD2 (5 bases each). Deletions cut 0 bases from V and 3 bases from J, with 13 bases between. In germline, CDR1 is SGDLS, CDR2 YYNGEE. The length of the CDR3 is 15 residues. The CDR3 region has the DNA TGTGCCAGCAGCGTAGGGCCGGGACGGAACTACGAGCAGTACTTC. It translates to CASSVGPGRNYEQYF.

This clonotype has ten or more counts. The gene calls are TRBV5-1 and TRBJ2-7; D is perhaps TRBD1 (5 bases). V dropped 0 bases and J dropped 2 bases, with 9 bases sitting between them. This CDR3 is 14 amino acids long. CDR1 and CDR2 (germline): SGHRS, YFSETQ. The CDR3 coding sequence is TGCGCCAGCAGCTTGGACCAGGGTGCCTACGAGCAGTACTTC. Its translation: CASSLDQGAYEQYF.

This clonotype was detected ten times or more. This rearrangement joins TRBV10-3 to TRBJ2-3, with TRBD2 matching over 9 bases. V trimming: 2 bases; J trimming: 0 bases; junction bases outside the gene matches: 3. The CDR3 spans 16 residues. CDR1 and CDR2 from the germline V gene are ENHRY and SYGVKD. CDR3 nucleotide sequence: TGTGCCATCAGTGAGCGAAGCGGGGGGAGCACAGATACGCAGTATTTT. This sequence encodes CAISERSGGSTDTQYF.

CDR3 bases: TGTGCCAGCAGCTTAGCGCACGTAGCGGGGGTTTGGGAGCAGTACTTC. Encoded protein: CASSLAHVAGVWEQYF. The chain couples TRBV7-9 to TRBJ2-7, with 9 positions matching TRBD2. V shed 0 bases, J shed 7 bases, and the junction held 10 bases outside the gene matches. The CDR3 is 16 amino acids. The germline gives CDR1 SEHNR, CDR2 FQNEAQ (reference sequence). The full variable domain, rest sourced from reference TRBV7-9 and TRBJ2-7, is DTGVSQNPRHKITKRGQNVTFRCDPISEHNRLYWYRQTLGQGPEFLTYFQNEAQLEKSRLLSDRFSAERPKGSFSTLEIQRTEQGDSAMYLCASSLAHVAGVWEQYFGPGTRLTVT.

This clonotype was found many times. This chain links TRBV20-1 with TRBJ2-2; weak D call: TRBD2 (5 bases). CDR3 length: 15 residues. The germline gives CDR1 DFQATT, CDR2 SNEGSKA (reference sequence). V was clipped by 0 bases and J by 1 base, with 9 bases between them. The CDR3 region has the DNA TGCAGTGCTAGAGAGGCGGGTGTGAACACCGGGGAGCTGTTTTTT. Amino acid sequence: CSAREAGVNTGELFF.

Note on this clonotype: One base away lies a much larger clone, so this may be a sequencing read error. The J gene is TRBJ1-2, the V gene TRBV24-1; D is unresolved. Germline CDR1 KGHDR, CDR2 SFDVKD. Deletions cut 5 bases from V and 3 bases from J, with 6 bases between. The CDR3 is made up of 12 amino acids. CDR3 region: CATSGKDYGYTF. The CDR3 DNA is TGTGCCACCAGTGGTAAAGACTATGGCTACACCTTC.